The sequence of this T cell receptor beta chain was determined in a study of T-cell reconstitution after alpha-beta-depleted transplantation in children. Germline assignment: CDR1 DFQATT and CDR2 SNEGSKA (reference sequence). There are 13 residues in the CDR3. V lost 3 bases and J lost 3; bases outside the gene matches: 5. Preparation of the TCRbeta library involved a method that used unique molecular identifiers. TCRdb reanalysed the PCR reads using MiXCR and keeps one entry per CDR3 protein. This table holds about 980,000 distinct CDR3 sequences, roughly 29% found once. This TCR was sampled from a boy under two years old who had a stem cell transplant for SCID, so the T cells may come from the graft donor. The chain uses TRBV20-1 and TRBJ2-7; 7 bases line up with TRBD2. Specimen: PBMCs, mostly from graft donor cells, collected 360 days after TCRalphabeta/CD19-depleted stem cell transplant. CDR3 sequence: CSARPSGNYEQYF. The CDR3, as DNA: TGCAGTGCTAGGCCTAGCGGTAACTACGAGCAGTACTTC.